This TCR beta chain was recorded in a study of T-cell reconstitution after alpha-beta-depleted transplantation in children. The authors prepared the TCRbeta library with unique molecular identifiers. TCRdb re-derived calls from the PCR reads in MiXCR, one entry per CDR3 protein. In the table there are fewer than 350,000 distinct CDR3 sequences, around 10% of which are singletons. V was shortened by 11 bases and J by 0 bases, with 14 bases between the two germline ends. This CDR3 is built from 13 residues. Germline lookup yields CDR1 SGHAT and CDR2 FQNNGV. This clonotype was recorded many times. Its target is unknown. Findings and caveats of the study: At one year after transplant, newly produced T cells mostly accounted for T-cell counts and diversity. Reportedly, roughly two months post-transplant, alpha-beta T cells arose from several hundred expanded graft clones. In some patients, recipient T cells and intrathymic progenitors surviving conditioning explained high day-60 diversity.

The sequencing used peripheral blood, collected 180 days after TCRalphabeta/CD19-depleted stem cell transplant. The source of this sequence is a male patient between 2 and 9 years old who had a stem cell transplant for chronic granulomatous disease, so the T cells may come from the graft donor. The chain employs TRBV11-2 and TRBJ2-7; unclear D gene. The CDR3 region has the DNA TGTGCCTGTCGCAGCCAGAGCTCCTACGAGCAGTACTTC. The encoded protein is CACRSQSSYEQYF.